This entry features one TCR beta chain sequence. Antigen specificity is unknown. Per the germline V gene, CDR1 is SGHRS and CDR2 is YFSETQ. The CDR3 totals 16 residues. The trim removed 0 bases at V and 7 bases at J, leaving 13 bases unmatched. This sample was included in a study of shared clonotypes between healthy human individuals. General study results and limits: A handful of donors held around 5% of naive CD4 clonotypes in common. In the sorted subsets, rarefaction showed sequencing was incomplete despite large depth.

Genomic DNA of every subset was divided equally among multiple immunoSEQ plates. The assay was immunoSEQ multiplex PCR, and TCRdb's table has in-frame clones only and misses some. The sample shows 800,000 to 1,200,000 clones, about four fifths of them seen only once. The chain uses TRBV5-1 and TRBJ2-7; 7 positions match TRBD2. This TCR was sampled from a man aged 18 to 29 in good health. Some clones in this sample may be carry-over from other donors' samples. Source material: memory CD4+ T cells from PBMCs. Subset defined: CD45RA-negative fraction. DNA of the CDR3: TGCGCCAGCAGCTTGGTCGGGGCGCCGGGAGGTCGGGAGCAGTACTTC. Translated, it gives CASSLVGAPGGREQYF. Combining the CDR3 with reference TRBV5-1 and TRBJ2-7 gives the whole variable domain KAGVTQTPRYLIKTRGQQVTLSCSPISGHRSVSWYQQTPGQGLQFLFEYFSETQRNKGNFPGRFSGRQFSNSRSEMNVSTLELGDSALYLCASSLVGAPGGREQYFGPGTRLTVT.